This TCR beta chain was sequenced during a study of metastatic and nonmetastatic thyroid tumors. About the research overall: The study looked at repertoires side by side in blood and in tumor or nodule tissue from malignant and benign thyroid patients. Study-level findings and limits: For both blood and tumor, malignant thyroid tumors reportedly showed significantly higher TCR beta diversity than benign nodules did.

The CDR3 runs to 14 residues. V was clipped by 2 bases and J by 7 bases; unmatched bases: 7. Germline CDR1 reads DFQATT; CDR2 reads SNEGSKA (reference sequence). No treatment of any kind had been given to any patient before thyroid surgery. In the source study's methods: Across clinicopathological groups, CDR3 differences served as the basis for building a distant-metastasis classifier for papillary thyroid cancer. TCRdb called clones again from the PCR reads with MiXCR. The V and J calls and clone size come from TCRdb's table, not from the authors' own analysis. Of roughly 40,000 clones in the sample, about 15% are singletons; the top ten hold over 20%. This clone was seen many times. The antigen remains undetermined.

The sequence derives from a female donor with papillary thyroid cancer or a benign thyroid nodule (not recorded which). Some clones in this sample may be carry-over from other donors' samples. Sequenced input: blood. V gene TRBV20-1 combines with J gene TRBJ1-4, with 7 bases lining up with TRBD1. The CDR3 loop reads CSARKGQAVEKLFF. CDR3 bases: TGCAGTGCTAGAAAAGGACAGGCGGTTGAAAAACTGTTTTTT.